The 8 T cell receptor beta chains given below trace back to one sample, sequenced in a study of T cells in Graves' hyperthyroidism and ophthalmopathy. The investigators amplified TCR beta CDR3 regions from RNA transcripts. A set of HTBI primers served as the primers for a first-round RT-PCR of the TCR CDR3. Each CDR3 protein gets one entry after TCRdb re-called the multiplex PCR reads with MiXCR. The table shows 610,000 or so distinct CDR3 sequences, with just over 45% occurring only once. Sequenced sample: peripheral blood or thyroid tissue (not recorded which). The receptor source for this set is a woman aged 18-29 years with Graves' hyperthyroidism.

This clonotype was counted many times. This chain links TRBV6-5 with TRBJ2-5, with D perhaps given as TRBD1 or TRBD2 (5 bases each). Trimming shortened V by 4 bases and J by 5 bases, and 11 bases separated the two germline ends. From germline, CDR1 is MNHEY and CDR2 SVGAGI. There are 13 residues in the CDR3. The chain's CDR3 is CASSSGPRETQYF. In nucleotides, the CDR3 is TGTGCCAGCAGTTCGGGGCCAAGGGAGACCCAGTACTTC.

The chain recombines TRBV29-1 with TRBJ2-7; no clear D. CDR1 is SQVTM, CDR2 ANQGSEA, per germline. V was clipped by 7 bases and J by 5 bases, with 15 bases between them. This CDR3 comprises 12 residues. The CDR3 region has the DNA TGCAGCGATTTTGGGGAATTGGACGAGCAGTACTTC. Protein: CSDFGELDEQYF.

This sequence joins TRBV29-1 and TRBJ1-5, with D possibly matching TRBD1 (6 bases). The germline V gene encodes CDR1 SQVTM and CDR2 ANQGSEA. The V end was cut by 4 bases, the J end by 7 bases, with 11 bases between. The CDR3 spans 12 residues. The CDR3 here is CSVVEGGQPQHF. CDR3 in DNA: TGCAGCGTTGTAGAGGGGGGGCAGCCCCAGCATTTT.

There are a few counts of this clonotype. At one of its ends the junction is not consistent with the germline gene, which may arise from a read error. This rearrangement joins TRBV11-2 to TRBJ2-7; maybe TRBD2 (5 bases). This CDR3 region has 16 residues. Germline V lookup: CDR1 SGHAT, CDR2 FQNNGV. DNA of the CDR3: TGCGCCAGCAGCCAACTAGTACCGCCAATCAAGTACGAGCAGTACTTC. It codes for CASSQLVPPIKYEQYF.

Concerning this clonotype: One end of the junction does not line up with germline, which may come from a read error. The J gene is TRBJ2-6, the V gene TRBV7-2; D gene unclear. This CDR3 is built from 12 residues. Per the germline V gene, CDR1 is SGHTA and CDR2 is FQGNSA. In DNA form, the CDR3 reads TGTGCCTGCAGCGCTGGGGCCAACGTCCTGACTTTC. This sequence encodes CACSAGANVLTF.

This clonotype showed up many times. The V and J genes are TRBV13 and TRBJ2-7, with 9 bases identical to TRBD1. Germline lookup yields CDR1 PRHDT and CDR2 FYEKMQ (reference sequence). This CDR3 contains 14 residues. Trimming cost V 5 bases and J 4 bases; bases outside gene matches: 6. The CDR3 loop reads CASSPRDREYEQYF. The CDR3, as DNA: TGTGCCAGCAGCCCCCGGGACAGGGAGTACGAGCAGTACTTC.

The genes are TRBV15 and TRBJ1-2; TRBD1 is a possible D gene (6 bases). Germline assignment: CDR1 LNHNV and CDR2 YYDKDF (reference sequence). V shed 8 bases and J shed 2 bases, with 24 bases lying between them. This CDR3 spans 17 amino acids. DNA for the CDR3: TGTGCCACCTCTCCCGGGGGCCGAGAGAGGGGAAACTATGGCTACACCTTC. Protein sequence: CATSPGGRERGNYGYTF.

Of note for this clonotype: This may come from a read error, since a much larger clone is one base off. The CDR3 here is CASSYSGSPPTGELLF. The CDR3 DNA reads TGTGCCAGCAGTTACAGCGGGAGCCCGCCCACCGGGGAGCTGCTTTTT. The chain joins TRBV7-9 to TRBJ2-2; 8 nucleotides line up with TRBD2. The CDR3 runs 16 residues. The germline gives CDR1 SEHNR, CDR2 FQNEAQ (reference sequence).